This TCR beta chain was retrieved from a study of blood T cells in healthy people across ages (dated by TCRdb to between 2014 and 2016). Describing the broader study: In model experiments, template switching captured about one uniquely barcoded TCR beta cDNA molecule for every two T cells. The study measured age-related changes in TCR beta repertoire diversity using deep sequencing normalized with unique cDNA molecular identifiers. Donors were grouped into four age groups: young (average roughly 17 years), middle-aged (approximately 41), aged (approximately 58) and long-lived (around 80). Using the same blood draw, the study looked at two additional independent replicas of 1 million unique cDNA reads for two donors, one aged 18 to 30 and the other aged 80 or older. General findings and caveats noted by the study authors: Conclusive comparison of naive and antigen-experienced compartments was prevented by the profiling of bulk unsorted PBMCs. Observed TCR beta diversity correlated strongly with the percentage of naive T cells measured by flow cytometry. Estimates of total diversity based on one million sequenced T cells were regarded as lower bounds and as underestimates. Compared with the aged group, the long-lived group had more naive CD4+ T cells, fewer expanded clones and increased TCR diversity, suggesting age selection. Because donor CMV infection status was unknown, age-related changes in expanded clonotypes were potentially confounded. As age increased, observed TCR beta diversity per million T cells dropped in a roughly linear way, and a significant reduction was already evident by age about 40.

The roughly 39 donors, aged about 6 to 95 years, were systemically healthy Caucasian individuals from Russia. Around 10 milliliters of peripheral blood were drawn from each donor into EDTA-treated Vacutainer tubes. PBMCs were isolated by Ficoll-Paque density-gradient centrifugation, with at least 7 million obtained per sample. Trizol reagent was used to extract total RNA from PBMCs, with at least 5 micrograms per sample. For every donor, an aliquot of PBMCs went through flow cytometry to measure the percentages of naive CD45RAhigh/CD27high T cells. A remark on this clonotype: Its cognate antigen has yet to be identified. An end of the junction does not agree with germline; a read error may underlie this.

The germline V gene supplies CDR1 SGHRS and CDR2 YFSETQ. The CDR3 runs 15 residues from the cysteine to the phenylalanine. The entry retains the CDR3 DNA only, 45 bases that are in frame from base 1. The library was prepared using 5' RACE. The instrument was an Illumina HiSeq 2500. A second PCR of 7 to 11 cycles was performed with a sample-barcoded 5' primer and a J-beta primer mix. Each TCR beta cDNA molecule received a unique molecular identifier from a template-switch 5' adaptor carrying 12 random nucleotides. At least 3 million CDR3-containing paired-end reads were obtained from each sample. First-strand cDNA was synthesized from all RNA with the Mint cDNA synthesis kit, primed by a TRBC-specific oligonucleotide. Following uracil-DNA glycosylase treatment, all cDNA underwent a first 18-cycle PCR with the universal primers M1SS and BC2_uni_R. In the original analysis: Normalization of each sample was performed by random selection of 1 million high-quality reads, each carrying a distinct molecular identifier. Reads with shared molecular identifiers were discarded instead of being binned into consensus sequences. CDR3 identification, clonotype clustering and error correction used MiTCR with a Q25 quality threshold and the strictest error-elimination algorithm. A nonparametric unseen species model using Euler transformation provided a lower-bound estimate of total TCR beta diversity. TCRdb reprocessed the public reads (quality trimming at Q25 with fastp, clone calling with MiXCR) and kept in-frame beta chains. CDR3 protein sequences are deduplicated, and each keeps its most common genes and DNA. Clone size and V and J calls follow TCRdb, not the original study. A total of roughly 800,000 distinct CDR3 sequences appear in this sample, around 25% of them only once. Jointly, the top ten make up around 3.6% of the sample.

This same sample was also part of a study on T cells of mothers and their children. As described in the second report: Nine systemically healthy Caucasian individuals served as donors, namely three mothers together with their six children. cDNA synthesis used all of the extracted RNA, with around 1.6 ug of RNA in each 15 ul reaction. In the second PCR, the M1S primer added sample barcodes and 2-4 random nucleotides. Each mother yielded over 9 million TCR beta CDR3 reads and each child a few million reads. In both related and unrelated pairs, thymic selection shapes the output of TCR recombination in a similar way, with inherited differences having only a minor effect. Normalized repertoire overlap was always slightly but never significantly higher in related than unrelated mother-child pairs. With a sensitivity of approximately 100 clones per million clonotypes, no persistent microchimeric T cell clones were detected. In the study, deep NGS was used to compare the TCR beta repertoires of mothers and children, and features distinguishing related mother-child pairs from unrelated individuals were sought. Mothers averaged approximately 41 +/- 4 years of age and children averaged about 10 +/- 4 years. After adapter ligation with NEBNext reagents, the libraries were sequenced on Illumina HiSeq 2000 with 100+100 nt paired-end reads. To avoid cross-contamination, the mother libraries and the child libraries were prepared a month apart and sequenced in separate runs. Each donor had between about 500,000 and 2,100,000 distinct TCR beta clonotypes identified. Naive TCR beta clonotypes were estimated from low-frequency clonotypes matched to each donor's FACS-determined naive share, without sorting.

This chain is built from TRBV5-1 and TRBJ2-5, with the D segment possibly TRBD1 or TRBD2, each aligning over 5 bases. TRBJ2-7 explains the end of the DNA better; the J call may be wrong. Sequencing was performed on blood. The source of this sequence is a boy aged 10-17 years in good health. CDR3 region: CAGSLSWGTLYEQYF. In nucleotide form, the sequence is TGCGCCGGCAGCTTGTCATGGGGGACCCTCTACGAGCAGTACTTC.